The 21 T cell receptor beta chains below all came from one sample that was sequenced in a study of blood T cell repertoires in COVID-19. Sequencing used immunoSEQ multiplex PCR; TCRdb keeps in-frame clones, though not all of them. The sample contains fewer than 350,000 clones, 89% of which appear only once. The sequencing sample was made of PBMCs or T cells enriched from blood (not recorded which). These receptors were collected from a woman in her thirties or forties who had recovered from COVID-19.

The V and J genes are TRBV10-1 and TRBJ1-6; D remains unclear. Trimming took 3 bases from V and 7 from J, leaving 4 bases between them. CDR1 and CDR2 (germline): WNHNN, SYGVQD (reference sequence). The length of the CDR3 is 12 residues. Here the CDR3 DNA reads TGCGCCAGCAGTGATCAAAATTCACCCCTCCACTTT. Translation: CASSDQNSPLHF.

This clone was recorded many times. The V and J genes are TRBV30 and TRBJ2-1; D is undetermined. This CDR3 has 12 amino acids. CDR1 is GTSNPN, CDR2 SVGIG, per germline (reference sequence). The germline V and J ends were trimmed by 0 bases and 5 bases, with 5 bases remaining between them. The DNA for the CDR3 is TGTGCCTGGAGTGTTACTGACAATGAGCAGTTCTTC. Protein: CAWSVTDNEQFF.

The rearrangement links TRBV6-5 to TRBJ2-7; D might be TRBD1 (7 bases). The CDR3 loop spans 13 amino acids. V was pared by 6 bases and J by 8 bases, with 17 bases between. Germline values: CDR1 MNHEY, CDR2 SVGAGI. The CDR3 DNA reads as TGTGCCAGCAGGAGGAGGGGGCGGCCCCAGCAGTACTTC. Its protein product is CASRRRGRPQQYF.

The rearrangement joins TRBV7-2 to TRBJ2-1; 12 nucleotides align to TRBD2. CDR1 and CDR2 from the germline V gene are SGHTA and FQGNSA. This CDR3 contains 14 residues. V was pared by 5 bases and J by 6 bases, with 2 bases of the junction left unmatched. CDR3 sequence reads: CASSPSGRANEQFF. CDR3 DNA: TGTGCCAGCAGCCCTAGCGGGAGGGCCAATGAGCAGTTCTTC.

This clone was counted many times. The chain uses TRBV6-5 and TRBJ1-6; D gene unclear. Germline V lookup: CDR1 MNHEY, CDR2 SVGAGI. The V gene lost 2 bases and the J gene lost 9 bases, with 11 bases spanning the gap. The CDR3 is 14 amino acids. The CDR3 sequence: CASSYGRRASPLHF. Here the CDR3 DNA reads TGTGCCAGCAGTTACGGGAGACGGGCTTCACCCCTCCACTTT.

The chain couples TRBV7-9 to TRBJ1-1; 9 bases fit TRBD1. The CDR3 has 16 amino acids. Losses at the gene ends were 1 base for V and 1 base for J; bases not matched to a gene: 4. Germline CDR1 is SEHNR and CDR2 is FQNEAQ (reference sequence). CDR3 sequence (DNA): TGTGCCAGCAGCTTAGATCCGGGACAGGGGAACACTGAAGCTTTCTTT. Its translation: CASSLDPGQGNTEAFF.

J is TRBJ1-1 and V is TRBV7-9; D is unclear. Germline loops: CDR1 SEHNR, CDR2 FQNEAQ (reference sequence). Trimming removed 5 bases from V and 4 bases from J, with 11 bases in between. There are 13 residues in the CDR3. The CDR3 DNA is TGTGCCAGCAGCCCCGGGTCCCGCACTGAAGCTTTCTTT. This translates into CASSPGSRTEAFF. The full variable domain, rest sourced from reference TRBV7-9 and TRBJ1-1, is DTGVSQNPRHKITKRGQNVTFRCDPISEHNRLYWYRQTLGQGPEFLTYFQNEAQLEKSRLLSDRFSAERPKGSFSTLEIQRTEQGDSAMYLCASSPGSRTEAFFGQGTRLTVV.

This clone has just a few counts. The chain has TRBV5-1 and TRBJ1-2; tentatively, D is TRBD1 (5 bases). This CDR3 region has 15 residues. The germline V and J ends were trimmed by 7 bases and 3 bases, with 19 bases remaining between them. Germline V gives CDR1 SGHRS, CDR2 YFSETQ. The CDR3 is CASSSRGPLDYGYTF. CDR3 DNA sequence: TGCGCCAGCTCCAGTAGGGGTCCCCTAGACTATGGCTACACCTTC.

The gene calls are TRBV20-1 and TRBJ2-7; D is undetermined. Germline V gene data show CDR1 as DFQATT and CDR2 as SNEGSKA (reference sequence). The V and J ends lost 1 base and 5 bases respectively, with 6 bases between them. CDR3 length: 11 residues. CDR3 loop: CSARVFDEQYF. The CDR3, as DNA: TGCAGTGCTAGAGTGTTCGACGAGCAGTACTTC.

The chain couples TRBV23-1 to TRBJ1-5, with D possibly TRBD1 on 6 matching bases. TRBV23-1 is filed as an ORF, its function uncertain. The CDR3 extends over 15 amino acids. Trimming took 2 bases from V and 15 from J, leaving 23 bases between them. CDR3 in DNA: TGCGCCAGCAGTCAACGAGGAGGCAGGGGCGACCAACGGCATTTT. This translates into CASSQRGGRGDQRHF.

The gene calls are TRBV10-3 and TRBJ1-2; D is undetermined. CDR3 size: 13 residues. Germline loops: CDR1 ENHRY, CDR2 SYGVKD. V was clipped by 3 bases and J by 4 bases, with 9 bases between them. The CDR3 sequence: CAISELGSYGYTF. The CDR3 DNA reads as TGTGCCATCAGTGAATTGGGCAGCTATGGCTACACCTTC.

The rearrangement joins TRBV2 to TRBJ2-5, with 7 positions matching TRBD2. The length of the CDR3 is 14 residues. Germline CDR1 and CDR2: SNHLY and FYNNEI. The V gene end was trimmed by 3 bases and the J gene end by 5 bases; junction bases not matched to a gene: 6. The DNA of the CDR3 is TGTGCCAGCAGTGATTGGACTAGTGTCGAGACCCAGTACTTC. This translates into CASSDWTSVETQYF.

Notes on this clone: A read error may produce the germline difference seen at one junction end. The rearrangement joins TRBV7-8 to TRBJ1-1; maybe TRBD1 (5 bases). The CDR3 has 15 residues. The germline V gene encodes CDR1 SGHVS and CDR2 FQNEAQ. The CDR3: CASRFGGAKDTEAFF. DNA for the CDR3: TGTGCCAGCCGCTTCGGGGGTGCTAAGGACACTGAAGCTTTCTTT. The full variable domain, in which reference TRBV7-8 and TRBJ1-1 provide the parts outside the CDR3, is GAGVSQSPRYKVAKRGQDVALRCDPISGHVSLFWYQQALGQGPEFLTYFQNEAQLDKSGLPSDRFFAERPEGSVSTLKIQRTQQEDSAVYLCASRFGGAKDTEAFFGQGTRLTVV.

This clone was recorded a few times. The chain carries TRBV10-3 and TRBJ1-3, with TRBD1 matching 12 bases. The CDR3 totals 17 residues. V shed 4 bases and J 4 bases; nucleotides not matched to a gene: 8. Germline assignment: CDR1 ENHRY and CDR2 SYGVKD. CDR3 sequence (DNA): TGTGCCATCAGTGCATGGGACAGGGGGCGGCGGGGAAACACCATATATTTT. This sequence encodes CAISAWDRGRRGNTIYF.

V usage is TRBV3-1 (or the pseudogene TRBV3-2) and J usage is TRBJ2-3; 7 bases are shared with TRBD2. CDR3 length equals 16 residues. The trim removed 5 bases at V and 3 bases at J, leaving 11 bases unmatched. Per the germline V gene, CDR1 is LGHDT and CDR2 is YNNKEL (reference sequence). The CDR3 DNA sequence: TGTGCCAGCAGCTTATCTGGCGGGAGTATTACAGATACGCAGTATTTT. Translated: CASSLSGGSITDTQYF.

This clone was seen a handful of times. J is TRBJ1-1 and V is TRBV2; a possible D gene is TRBD1 (6 bases). The CDR3 has 14 residues. Germline CDR1 is SNHLY and CDR2 is FYNNEI. The V and J ends lost 5 bases and 3 bases respectively, with 13 bases between them. In DNA form, the CDR3 reads TGTGCCAGCAGTACTCAGGGGTCGGACACTGAAGCTTTCTTT. Its protein is CASSTQGSDTEAFF.

The chain carries TRBV7-9 and TRBJ1-2; D is uncertain. Germline CDR1 reads SEHNR; CDR2 reads FQNEAQ (reference sequence). The CDR3 totals 13 residues. V shed 3 bases and J shed 4 bases, with 9 bases lying between them. The CDR3 protein is CASSLELAYGYTF. The CDR3 DNA sequence: TGTGCCAGCAGCTTGGAGTTGGCCTATGGCTACACCTTC. Variable domain in full (rest from reference TRBV7-9 and TRBJ1-2): DTGVSQNPRHKITKRGQNVTFRCDPISEHNRLYWYRQTLGQGPEFLTYFQNEAQLEKSRLLSDRFSAERPKGSFSTLEIQRTEQGDSAMYLCASSLELAYGYTFGSGTRLTVV.

This clone was recorded only once. The chain recombines TRBV3-1 (or the pseudogene TRBV3-2) with TRBJ1-1; 7 bases align to TRBD1. Trimming removed 4 bases from V and 0 bases from J; junction bases left unmatched: 2. Germline V gene lookup returns CDR1 LGHDT and CDR2 YNNKEL (reference sequence). This CDR3 comprises 14 residues. This CDR3 is CASSRGTVNTEAFF. In nucleotides, the CDR3 is TGTGCCAGCAGCCGGGGGACAGTGAACACTGAAGCTTTCTTT.

The chain employs TRBV9 and TRBJ2-3; D is undetermined. Between the trimmed V and J ends, which lost 0 bases and 6 bases, there was a span of 11 bases. The CDR3 sequence is 14 residues long. Germline CDR1 and CDR2: SGDLS and YYNGEE. CDR3 residues: CASSVGSQRDTQYF. The CDR3 region has the DNA TGTGCCAGCAGCGTAGGATCCCAACGGGATACGCAGTATTTT.

This clone was observed a single time. The genes are TRBV12-3 or TRBV12-4 and TRBJ2-3, with 7 bases identical to TRBD2. J gave up 2 bases and V 5 bases, and 1 base lay outside the gene matches. The CDR3 sequence is 13 residues long. CDR3 loop: CASSRDYTDTQYF. CDR3 DNA: TGTGCCAGCAGTCGGGACTACACAGATACGCAGTATTTT.

This clone was counted a single time. The chain is built from TRBV19 and TRBJ1-2; 8 bases map to TRBD1. Germline assignment: CDR1 LNHDA and CDR2 SQIVND (reference sequence). The CDR3 length is 14 residues. Germline trimming cut 8 bases from V and 2 bases from J; bases unmatched to any gene: 7. The CDR3 loop is CASGRQGANYGYTF. For the CDR3, the DNA is TGTGCCAGTGGAAGGCAGGGGGCCAACTATGGCTACACCTTC.